Following are 15 T cell receptor beta chains from one sample sequenced in a study of blood T cell repertoires in COVID-19 (dated by TCRdb to the early 2020s). Library preparation employed the immunoSEQ multiplex PCR assay. The table was pulled from immuneACCESS by TCRdb, which kept in-frame rearrangements only. Such tables lose some clones; where checked, under half of the loss comes from unresolved V genes, and the rest has no known cause. Within this sample are about 480,000 clones, with about 85% of them counted one time only. Nearly 2% of the sample is in the top ten clones. Sequencing input: PBMCs or T cells enriched from blood (not recorded which). The receptor set was obtained from a woman in her late teens or twenties with acute COVID-19.

This sequence joins TRBV28 and TRBJ2-7; D may be TRBD1 (5 bases). Germline assignment: CDR1 MDHEN and CDR2 SYDVKM. V gave up 2 bases and J gave up 3 bases, with 8 bases separating them. The CDR3 is made up of 13 amino acids. The CDR3 reads CASSLPGLYEQYF. The DNA of the CDR3 is TGTGCCAGCAGTTTACCAGGGCTCTACGAGCAGTACTTC.

The chain combines TRBV5-4 with TRBJ2-5; TRBD1 matches at 9 bases. The germline gives CDR1 SGHNT, CDR2 YYREEE (reference sequence). The CDR3 extends over 14 amino acids. Losses at the gene ends were 7 bases for V and 5 bases for J; bases not matched to a gene: 9. CDR3 sequence reads: CASRHGDRVETQYF. CDR3 in DNA: TGTGCCAGCCGCCACGGGGACAGGGTTGAGACCCAGTACTTC.

This clone was picked up a small number of times. The chain carries TRBV11-3 and TRBJ1-1; no clear D. This CDR3 region has 13 residues. Trimming left V 2 bases short and J 3 bases short, with 7 bases between. Germline V gene lookup returns CDR1 SGHNT and CDR2 YENEEA. CDR3 sequence (DNA): TGTGCCAGCAGCTTACTCCGGGACACTGAAGCTTTCTTT. Its protein is CASSLLRDTEAFF.

The chain combines TRBV9 with TRBJ2-7; D might be TRBD2 (5 bases). This CDR3 has 14 residues. In germline, CDR1 is SGDLS, CDR2 YYNGEE. V dropped 0 bases and J dropped 2 bases, with 9 bases sitting between them. CDR3 DNA: TGTGCCAGCAGCGTAGGGGAGTACCCCTACGAGCAGTACTTC. Translation: CASSVGEYPYEQYF.

This clone was observed a few times. The J gene is TRBJ1-6, the V gene TRBV7-2, with 7 bases fitting TRBD1. CDR1 and CDR2 (germline): SGHTA, FQGNSA. The CDR3 is 14 amino acids. J lost 6 bases, V lost 1 base, and 0 bases had no gene match. Here the CDR3 reads CASSLEGANSPLHF. CDR3 bases: TGTGCCAGCAGCTTAGAGGGGGCTAATTCACCCCTCCACTTT.

The V call is TRBV28, the J call TRBJ2-5; D unclear. V shed 3 bases and J shed 5 bases, with 7 bases lying between them. CDR1 is MDHEN and CDR2 is SYDVKM in the germline V gene. This CDR3 has 12 residues. For the CDR3, the DNA is TGTGCCAGCAGTTTTCAGGCGGAGACCCAGTACTTC. Encoded protein: CASSFQAETQYF.

This chain joins TRBV2 and TRBJ1-3; D gene ambiguous. V lost 7 bases and J 4 bases, leaving 14 bases between the germline ends. The CDR3 sequence is 14 residues long. CDR1 and CDR2 from the germline V gene are SNHLY and FYNNEI. The CDR3, as DNA: TGTGCCAGCAAAAATGGTCGGAGCGGAAACACCATATATTTT. It yields the protein CASKNGRSGNTIYF.

V gene TRBV20-1 combines with J gene TRBJ2-3, with 12 bases identical to TRBD2. CDR1 DFQATT and CDR2 SNEGSKA come from the germline V gene (reference sequence). There are 14 residues in the CDR3. Losses at the gene ends were 6 bases for V and 4 bases for J; bases not matched to a gene: 5. The CDR3 sequence: CSASLAGGADTQYF. CDR3 nucleotide sequence: TGCAGTGCGAGTCTAGCGGGGGGGGCAGATACGCAGTATTTT.

V and J are TRBV4-3 and TRBJ2-7, with 13 bases matching TRBD2. Germline V gene sequence: CDR1 LGHNA, CDR2 YSLEER. This CDR3 comprises 15 residues. V lost 4 bases and J lost 3; bases outside the gene matches: 3. CDR3 sequence: CASSPGLAGDYEQYF. For the CDR3, the DNA is TGCGCCAGCAGCCCAGGACTAGCGGGAGACTACGAGCAGTACTTC.

This chain uses TRBV7-8 with TRBJ1-2, with unresolved D. Trimming left V 7 bases short and J 8 bases short, with 20 bases between. Germline CDR1 and CDR2: SGHVS and FQNEAQ. The CDR3 totals 14 residues. In nucleotides, the CDR3 is TGTGCCAGCACCACGTACGGGGAGGAGGGCGGCTACACCTTC. Its protein product is CASTTYGEEGGYTF. The full variable domain, completed using reference TRBV7-8 and TRBJ1-2, is GAGVSQSPRYKVAKRGQDVALRCDPISGHVSLFWYQQALGQGPEFLTYFQNEAQLDKSGLPSDRFFAERPEGSVSTLKIQRTQQEDSAVYLCASTTYGEEGGYTFGSGTRLTVV.

The chain links TRBV4-3 to TRBJ1-6, with D hard to call. V dropped 3 bases and J dropped 7 bases, with 4 bases sitting between them. The germline V gene encodes CDR1 LGHNA and CDR2 YSLEER. The CDR3 has 12 residues. This CDR3 is CASSHPNSPLHF. In DNA, the CDR3 is TGCGCCAGCAGCCACCCAAATTCACCCCTCCACTTT.

The J gene is TRBJ2-1, the V gene TRBV2, with TRBD1 identical over 7 bases. The CDR3 is 10 residues long. The germline V gene has CDR1 SNHLY and CDR2 FYNNEI. The V and J ends lost 8 bases and 9 bases, in that order; junction bases with no gene match: 1. The CDR3: CASAGGEQFF. In nucleotides, the CDR3 is TGTGCCAGCGCAGGGGGTGAGCAGTTCTTC. Full variable domain (missing parts from reference TRBV2 and TRBJ2-1): EPEVTQTPSHQVTQMGQEVILRCVPISNHLYFYWYRQILGQKVEFLVSFYNNEISEKSEIFDDQFSVERPDGSNFTLKIRSTKLEDSAMYFCASAGGEQFFGPGTRLTVL.

The chain couples TRBV28 to TRBJ2-3; no clear D. CDR3 size: 13 residues. The germline V gene encodes CDR1 MDHEN and CDR2 SYDVKM. Trimming shortened V by 10 bases and J by 0 bases, and 11 bases separated the two germline ends. The CDR3 nucleotides read TGTGCCACATACTACGCTAGCACAGATACGCAGTATTTT. Amino acid sequence: CATYYASTDTQYF.

This clone was counted only a few times. In DNA, the CDR3 is TGCAGCGTTGAGAGGGACAGGGGGACACCTTCACCCCTCCACTTT. It yields the protein CSVERDRGTPSPLHF. The chain combines TRBV29-1 with TRBJ1-6; 11 positions agree with TRBD1. The germline V gene encodes CDR1 SQVTM and CDR2 ANQGSEA. The CDR3 contains 15 residues. After removal of 3 bases from V and 9 bases from J, the junction contained 7 bases not matched to a gene.

This clone was detected a few times. The chain employs TRBV27 and TRBJ1-5; D is perhaps TRBD1 (5 bases). V shed 3 bases and J shed 6 bases, with 15 bases lying between them. Germline V gene sequence: CDR1 MNHEY, CDR2 SMNVEV (reference sequence). The CDR3 has 15 amino acids. In DNA form, the CDR3 reads TGTGCCAGCAGTTTGGCCGGGGAGGGGATTCAGCCCCAGCATTTT. Its translation: CASSLAGEGIQPQHF.